Listed below are T cell receptor beta chains from one sample, sequenced in a study of blood T cell repertoires in COVID-19. Some clones are missing from TCRdb's copy, which holds only in-frame ones; the method was immunoSEQ multiplex PCR. The sample consists of 60,000 to 95,000 clones, roughly 89% of them appearing once. Source material: peripheral blood. These receptor sequences come from a woman aged 45-60 years with acute or convalescent COVID-19. Both conserved end residues are part of each CDR3. Each record gives: J gene, D gene, V gene, CDR3 DNA, CDR3 protein. The D gene is left open where the match is weak.

>TRBJ2-3|NA|TRBV4-3
TGCGCCAGCAGCCAAGGGGCAGGGTTGGGGGCGGATACGCAGTATTTT
CASSQGAGLGADTQYF
>TRBJ2-3|NA|TRBV7-9
TGTGCCAGCACGGCCCGTGCCGGCGGTGGGGATACGCAGTATTTT
CASTARAGGGDTQYF
>TRBJ1-1|NA|TRBV28
TGTGCCAGCAGTTTGGAGAGTTTGGTGAACACTGAAGCTTTCTTT
CASSLESLVNTEAFF
>TRBJ2-7|NA|TRBV28
TGTGCCAGCAGTTTATTAGTCGACGGGAGCTGGGCGGAAGGAACTGACGAGCAGTACTTC
CASSLLVDGSWAEGTDEQYF
>TRBJ1-3|NA|TRBV5-1
TGCGCCAGCAGCCCCGACAGCACCTCTGGAAACACCATATATTTT
CASSPDSTSGNTIYF
>TRBJ1-2|NA|TRBV7-9
TGTGCCAGCAGCTTAGACTGGACTCCCGGCTATGGCTACACCTTC
CASSLDWTPGYGYTF
>TRBJ2-7|NA|TRBV19
TGTGCCAGTAGTATAGGTGGGAGGACCTACGAGCAGTACTTC
CASSIGGRTYEQYF
>TRBJ2-7|NA|TRBV19
TGTGCCAGTAGTAGCGGTGGGGTAGGACTCTACGAGCAGTACTTC
CASSSGGVGLYEQYF
>TRBJ1-5|NA|TRBV27
TGTGCCAGCAGTTTGCCAGGGGGCAATCAGCCCCAGCATTTT
CASSLPGGNQPQHF
>TRBJ1-1|TRBD1|TRBV6-4
TGTGCCAGCAGCGCGCGGACAGGGGGCTCCACTGAAGCTTTCTTT
CASSARTGGSTEAFF
>TRBJ1-1|NA|TRBV20-1
TGCAGTACCGGGGGGCAGGCCGAAGCTTTCTTT
CSTGGQAEAFF
>TRBJ1-2|NA|TRBV5-5
TGTGCCAGCAGCCCCCTCACAGGGCCTAACTATGGCTACACCTTC
CASSPLTGPNYGYTF
>TRBJ1-6|TRBD1|TRBV3-1/TRBV3-2
TGTGCCAGCAGCCGAGGGACAGGAACACTCCACACGACCTTGACTAATTCACCCCTCCACTTT
CASSRGTGTLHTTLTNSPLHF